A single sample gave rise to the 29 T cell receptor beta chains below, sequenced in a study of blood T cell repertoires in COVID-19. Measured with immunoSEQ multiplex PCR; TCRdb has only the in-frame clones, and not every one. The sample carries some 120,000 clones, about 77% recorded once. Input material: peripheral blood. These receptor sequences come from a human donor in a cohort sampled during active COVID-19.

The count of this clone is one. This chain joins TRBV3-1 (or the pseudogene TRBV3-2) and TRBJ2-3; weak D call: TRBD1 (5 bases). This CDR3 spans 16 amino acids. Per germline, CDR1 LGHDT and CDR2 YNNKEL (reference sequence). Deletions cut 3 bases from V and 2 bases from J, with 15 bases between. The DNA for the CDR3 is TGTGCCAGCAGCCACCTCGACAGAGCCCCCACAGATACGCAGTATTTT. This sequence encodes CASSHLDRAPTDTQYF.

This sequence joins TRBV18 and TRBJ1-2, with D possibly being TRBD1 (5 bases). Germline V gene lookup returns CDR1 KGHSH and CDR2 LQKENI. Trimming pared 6 bases from V and 8 bases from J, leaving 10 bases between. The length of the CDR3 is 11 residues. The CDR3 loop is CASSSTDGYTF. CDR3 coding DNA: TGTGCCAGCTCCTCGACAGACGGCTACACCTTC.

The CDR3 nucleotides read TGTGCCAGCAGTTTAACCCCGGGGGGTGAGCAGTTCTTC. This gives the protein CASSLTPGGEQFF. The V and J genes are TRBV27 and TRBJ2-1, with 7 nucleotides matching TRBD2. Trimming took 2 bases from V and 9 from J; bases not matched to a gene: 4. Germline values: CDR1 MNHEY, CDR2 SMNVEV (reference sequence). CDR3 length equals 13 residues.

V is TRBV14 and J is TRBJ2-4, with 7 bases matching TRBD2. Germline V gene sequence: CDR1 SGHDN, CDR2 FVKESK. The CDR3 totals 14 residues. V lost 1 base to trimming and J lost 9 bases; unmatched junction nucleotides: 6. The CDR3 DNA sequence: TGTGCCAGCAGCCAAGGCGGCGGGAGTACCATTCAGTACTTC. Its translation: CASSQGGGSTIQYF.

This clone was counted between two and nine times. The V call is TRBV27, the J call TRBJ2-7; 10 bases match TRBD1. J was trimmed by 5 bases and V by 6 bases; bases with no gene match: 7. Germline-derived CDR1 and CDR2 are MNHEY and SMNVEV (reference sequence). This CDR3 is built from 14 residues. The CDR3 DNA sequence: TGTGCCAGCAGCACCGGGACAGGGGTCCACGAGCAGTACTTC. It translates to CASSTGTGVHEQYF.

This chain connects TRBV28 to TRBJ2-3, with D perhaps TRBD1 (5 bases). Trimming pared 1 base from V and 1 base from J, leaving 12 bases between. CDR3 length: 16 amino acids. Per the germline V gene, CDR1 is MDHEN and CDR2 is SYDVKM. The CDR3 here is CASSLSVGQGTDTQYF. The CDR3 DNA is TGTGCCAGCAGTTTATCAGTGGGGCAGGGCACAGATACGCAGTATTTT.

The rearrangement links TRBV4-1 to TRBJ1-4; a possible D gene is TRBD1 (5 bases). Per germline, CDR1 MGHRA and CDR2 YSYEKL. The CDR3 extends over 18 amino acids. Deletions cut 2 bases from V and 0 bases from J, with 16 bases between. The DNA of the CDR3 is TGCGCCAGCAGCCAAAGGGGTGGAAGGTTTGCAACTAATGAAAAACTGTTTTTT. It encodes CASSQRGGRFATNEKLFF.

This clone has only a few counts. The chain employs TRBV7-9 and TRBJ2-5; 7 bases fit TRBD2. This CDR3 spans 15 amino acids. Unmatched junction bases numbered 6, after V lost 3 bases and J lost 2 bases. The germline CDR1 and CDR2 sequences are SEHNR and FQNEAQ (reference sequence). This CDR3 reads CASSFITGGQETQYF. CDR3 DNA sequence: TGTGCCAGCAGCTTCATAACGGGGGGACAAGAGACCCAGTACTTC. The full variable domain, with the rest looked up from reference TRBV7-9 and TRBJ2-5, is DTGVSQNPRHKITKRGQNVTFRCDPISEHNRLYWYRQTLGQGPEFLTYFQNEAQLEKSRLLSDRFSAERPKGSFSTLEIQRTEQGDSAMYLCASSFITGGQETQYFGPGTRLLVL.

This clone appeared a few times. The chain uses TRBV4-1 and TRBJ1-5, with TRBD1 matching 7 bases. The germline V gene encodes CDR1 MGHRA and CDR2 YSYEKL. The V segment lost 0 bases and the J segment 4 bases; nucleotides outside the gene matches: 3. The CDR3 is 15 residues long. The CDR3 nucleotides read TGCGCCAGCAGCCAAGACCAGGGGGAAAATCAGCCCCAGCATTTT. Translating gives CASSQDQGENQPQHF.

The rearrangement uses TRBV6-2 or TRBV6-3 and TRBJ1-2; D gene unclear. Trimming shortened V by 0 bases and J by 4 bases, and 15 bases separated the two germline ends. The CDR3 sequence is 16 residues long. The V gene's germline CDR1 is MNHEY and CDR2 SVGEGT. The CDR3 coding sequence is TGTGCCAGCAGTTACTCGAGTTACCTCGGAGTCTATGGCTACACCTTC. Encoded protein: CASSYSSYLGVYGYTF.

The sample holds one count of this clone. J is TRBJ2-1 and V is TRBV28; 7 bases line up with TRBD2. CDR1 is MDHEN and CDR2 is SYDVKM in the germline V gene. V lost 6 bases, J lost 8 bases, and 10 bases stayed unmatched. CDR3 size: 14 residues. In nucleotides, the CDR3 is TGTGCCAGCAGAAGCGGGACGGTCGTGTATGAGCAGTTCTTC. This encodes CASRSGTVVYEQFF.

The rearrangement uses TRBV18 and TRBJ2-5; 12 nucleotides agree with TRBD2. V was clipped by 0 bases and J by 11 bases; unmatched bases: 13. Germline loops: CDR1 KGHSH, CDR2 LQKENI. The CDR3 totals 17 residues. CDR3 DNA: TGTGCCAGCTCACCACCTTCGACTAGCGGGGGTTTAGGGAGACAGTACTTC. Its translation is CASSPPSTSGGLGRQYF.

The rearrangement links TRBV11-2 to TRBJ2-2; D perhaps matches TRBD2 (6 bases). The CDR3 is made up of 15 amino acids. CDR1 and CDR2 from the germline V gene are SGHAT and FQNNGV. Trimming took 7 bases from V and 0 from J, leaving 12 bases between them. Here the CDR3 reads CASTGGRANTGELFF. CDR3 coding DNA: TGTGCCAGCACCGGGGGACGGGCGAACACCGGGGAGCTGTTTTTT.

The chain has TRBV7-6 and TRBJ1-1; D gene uncertain. Germline CDR1 and CDR2: SGHVS and FNYEAQ. The CDR3 is 13 amino acids. The V end was cut by 2 bases, the J end by 6 bases, with 10 bases between. This chain's CDR3 is CASSLRLSAEAFF. Written as DNA, the CDR3 is TGTGCCAGCAGCTTACGGTTAAGCGCTGAAGCTTTCTTT.

This clone was recorded many times. V usage is TRBV9 and J usage is TRBJ1-4; a weak D match, TRBD1 (5 bases). CDR3 length: 16 amino acids. V gave up 4 bases and J gave up 7 bases, with 20 bases separating them. Germline loops: CDR1 SGDLS, CDR2 YYNGEE. In nucleotides, the CDR3 is TGTGCCAGCAGCTTAAATCCCCAGGGAACAAGTGAAAAACTGTTTTTT. It yields the protein CASSLNPQGTSEKLFF.

V and J are TRBV6-4 and TRBJ2-2; 7 bases line up with TRBD1. Losses at the gene ends were 3 bases for V and 7 bases for J; bases not matched to a gene: 2. The V gene's germline CDR1 is MRHNA and CDR2 SNTAGT. CDR3 length equals 13 residues. CDR3 coding DNA: TGTGCCAGCAGTGAGAGGGGGCGCGGGGAGCTGTTTTTT. It is translated as CASSERGRGELFF.

The rearrangement uses TRBV6-5 and TRBJ1-1; 9 bases line up with TRBD1. The CDR3 has 15 amino acids. The ends lost 6 bases at V and 0 bases at J; junction bases unmatched: 5. Germline CDR1 MNHEY, CDR2 SVGAGI. This chain's CDR3 is CASSYRGHVNTEAFF. The DNA of the CDR3 is TGTGCCAGCAGCTACAGGGGGCATGTGAACACTGAAGCTTTCTTT.

The rearrangement links TRBV10-1 to TRBJ2-3; 11 nucleotides agree with TRBD2. The CDR3 runs 16 residues. J was trimmed by 2 bases and V by 4 bases; bases with no gene match: 5. The germline CDR1 and CDR2 sequences are WNHNN and SYGVQD (reference sequence). The chain's CDR3 is CASSGGTSGATDTQYF. CDR3 in DNA: TGCGCCAGCAGTGGGGGGACTAGCGGCGCCACAGATACGCAGTATTTT.

The CDR3 DNA follows: TGTGCCAGCCTGGGGGGTACGGAGGGGACCCAGTACTTC. It specifies CASLGGTEGTQYF. The V call is TRBV2, the J call TRBJ2-5; D may be TRBD2 (6 bases). CDR3 length: 13 amino acids. V was clipped by 8 bases and J by 7 bases, with 17 bases between them. The germline CDR1 and CDR2 sequences are SNHLY and FYNNEI.

The chain combines TRBV30 with TRBJ1-4, with 8 bases identical to TRBD1. There are 14 residues in the CDR3. J gave up 7 bases and V 0 bases, and 4 bases lay outside the gene matches. The germline gives CDR1 GTSNPN, CDR2 SVGIG (reference sequence). The CDR3 region is CAWSVQGASEKLFF. As DNA, the CDR3 is TGTGCCTGGAGTGTTCAGGGGGCCTCTGAAAAACTGTTTTTT.

The rearrangement links TRBV11-3 to TRBJ2-1, with 8 positions matching TRBD2. CDR1 SGHNT and CDR2 YENEEA come from the germline V gene. This CDR3 comprises 16 residues. J lost 7 bases, V lost 0 bases, and 8 bases had no gene match. In DNA form, the CDR3 reads TGTGCCAGCAGCTTAGAAGGGACTAGATTGGATAATGAGCAGTTCTTC. This sequence encodes CASSLEGTRLDNEQFF.

The chain is built from TRBV25-1 and TRBJ1-3; unclear D gene. Trimming cost V 4 bases and J 2 bases, with 9 bases left between them. The CDR3 runs 14 residues. Germline CDR1 is MGHDK and CDR2 is SYGVNS. DNA for the CDR3: TGTGCCAGCAGTGTGCGGGGAGCTGGAAACACCATATATTTT. The encoded protein is CASSVRGAGNTIYF.

This clone was detected only a few times. The CDR3 spells CASSRTGGREKLFF. Written as DNA, the CDR3 is TGCGCCAGCAGCCGTACCGGGGGGCGCGAAAAACTGTTTTTT. The chain carries TRBV5-1 and TRBJ1-4, with a possible D match to TRBD1 (6 bases). CDR3 length equals 14 residues. The V gene's germline CDR1 is SGHRS and CDR2 YFSETQ. V gave up 4 bases and J gave up 8 bases, with 15 bases separating them.

This chain links TRBV5-1 with TRBJ1-4, with D uncertain. The V gene lost 0 bases and the J gene lost 4 bases, with 4 bases spanning the gap. CDR1 is SGHRS, CDR2 YFSETQ, per germline. CDR3 length: 13 amino acids. CDR3 loop: CASSLASNEKLFF. The DNA for the CDR3 is TGCGCCAGCAGCTTGGCCAGTAATGAAAAACTGTTTTTT.

The chain carries TRBV28 and TRBJ1-1, with a possible D match to TRBD1 (5 bases). The ends were cut back, 8 bases at V and 1 base at J, with 14 bases in the middle. This CDR3 contains 14 residues. Germline V CDR1 and CDR2: MDHEN, SYDVKM. The CDR3 sequence is CASVAGGTNTEAFF. CDR3 nucleotides: TGTGCCAGCGTCGCTGGGGGGACGAACACTGAAGCTTTCTTT.

This clone has a handful of counts. V usage is TRBV19 and J usage is TRBJ1-6; D not resolved. Germline CDR1 is LNHDA and CDR2 is SQIVND (reference sequence). The CDR3 consists of 14 residues. The germline V and J ends were trimmed by 0 bases and 11 bases, with 11 bases remaining between them. The DNA of the CDR3 is TGTGCCAGTAGTATAGATCAAGATGGGCCACCCCTCCACTTT. It encodes CASSIDQDGPPLHF.

The chain carries TRBV25-1 and TRBJ2-3; 10 bases are shared with TRBD2. Trimming removed 1 base from V and 4 bases from J; junction bases left unmatched: 5. Germline V gene sequence: CDR1 MGHDK, CDR2 SYGVNS. The CDR3 covers 16 residues. The CDR3 region has the DNA TGTGCCAGCAGTGAATGGGTAGCGGGAGGATCAGATACGCAGTATTTT. This encodes CASSEWVAGGSDTQYF.

The sample holds a few counts of this clone. At the DNA level, this CDR3 is encoded by other sequences in the same sample as well. The rearrangement uses TRBV4-2 and TRBJ1-3; 7 positions match TRBD1. The CDR3 has 17 amino acids. The germline V gene encodes CDR1 LGHNA and CDR2 YNFKEQ. V was pared by 0 bases and J by 0 bases, with 5 bases of the junction left unmatched. CDR3 loop: CASSQELQGNSGNTIYF. The CDR3 nucleotides read TGTGCCAGCAGCCAAGAGCTACAGGGGAACTCTGGAAACACCATATATTTT.

The gene calls are TRBV18 and TRBJ1-4; perhaps TRBD1 as D (5 bases). The CDR3 is 13 amino acids. Trimming removed 4 bases at V and 6 bases at J, with 9 bases between. Per germline, CDR1 KGHSH and CDR2 LQKENI. The CDR3 DNA reads as TGTGCCAGCTCACGGGGAGGGGATGAAAAACTGTTTTTT. Protein product: CASSRGGDEKLFF.